Listed below are T cell receptor beta chains from one sample, sequenced in a study of Ad26.COV2.S vaccination and SARS-CoV-2 variants. The assay was immunoSEQ multiplex PCR, and TCRdb's table has in-frame clones only and misses some. The sample shows about 680,000 clones, 89% of them seen only once. Sequences were derived from peripheral blood, sampled in a trial of Ad26.COV2.S vaccine versus placebo. These receptors were obtained from a person aged 18 to 65 who received the Ad26.COV2.S COVID-19 vaccine or a placebo. Both conserved end residues are part of each CDR3. The order of the fields is D gene, V gene, J gene, clone size, CDR3 DNA, CDR3 protein. The D gene is left open where the match is weak. Clone size is stated in some rows and not others, as once, few, many or a class when expanded.

NA	TRBV4-3	TRBJ2-7	NA	TGCGCCAGCAGCCAAGCTTACAGAGGCTCCTACGAGCAGTACTTC	CASSQAYRGSYEQYF
TRBD1	TRBV6-5	TRBJ1-1	NA	TGTGCCAGCAGTTACCCCCCACAGGGGCGCACTGAAGCTTTCTTT	CASSYPPQGRTEAFF
TRBD2	TRBV7-2	TRBJ2-7	NA	TGTGCCAGCAGCTTCTCGCGGGGGGGCTACGAGCAGTACTTC	CASSFSRGGYEQYF
NA	TRBV6-5	TRBJ1-4	NA	TGTGCCAGCAGACCGGGGGGAACAGCTAATGAAAAACTGTTTTTT	CASRPGGTANEKLFF
TRBD2	TRBV7-9	TRBJ2-7	NA	TGTGCCAGCAGCTTAGCCCCAGGACTAGCTTACGAGCAGTACTTC	CASSLAPGLAYEQYF
NA	TRBV5-5	TRBJ2-4	once	TGTGCCAGCAGCTCGGACGGCAAACTAGCCAAAAACATTCAGTACTTC	CASSSDGKLAKNIQYF
NA	TRBV30	TRBJ1-1	NA	TGTGCCTGGAGTCCAGGGAACGCTAACACTGAAGCTTTCTTT	CAWSPGNANTEAFF
TRBD1	TRBV6-5	TRBJ2-7	NA	TGTGCCAGCAGTTACTCCGGGACAGACCCTAGGGAGCAGTACTTC	CASSYSGTDPREQYF
NA	TRBV2	TRBJ2-1	NA	TGTGCCAGCAAGAGGGGGGAACTCAATGAGCAGTTCTTC	CASKRGELNEQFF
NA	TRBV2	TRBJ2-2	NA	TGTGCCAGCAGTGTGCCCGGGGTATACACCGGGGAGCTGTTTTTT	CASSVPGVYTGELFF
NA	TRBV5-5	TRBJ1-5	NA	TGTGCCAGCAGCTTGGATGTTGGGCAGGGGCATCAGCCCCAGCATTTT	CASSLDVGQGHQPQHF
NA	TRBV5-5	TRBJ1-1	NA	TGTGCCAGCAGATCTCAGGAAAGGACTGAAGCTTTCTTT	CASRSQERTEAFF
NA	TRBV2	TRBJ2-1	NA	TGTGCCAGCAGTGCCTTTAGCGATGAGCAGTTCTTC	CASSAFSDEQFF
NA	TRBV7-9	TRBJ2-3	NA	TGTGCCAGCAGCTTAAATGACAGAGGGCCCACAGATACGCAGTATTTT	CASSLNDRGPTDTQYF
NA	TRBV7-8	TRBJ2-7	NA	TGTGCCAGCAGCTTAGGAGGGCGGGTGTACGAGCAGTACTTC	CASSLGGRVYEQYF
NA	TRBV6-2/TRBV6-3	TRBJ1-1	NA	TGTGCCAGCAGTACAGGACAGATCATGAACACTGAAGCTTTCTTT	CASSTGQIMNTEAFF
NA	TRBV10-3	TRBJ2-7	NA	TGTGCCATCAGTGAGTCAGGGGGGGGGAACGAGCAGTACTTC	CAISESGGGNEQYF
NA	TRBV7-2	TRBJ2-7	NA	TGTGCCAGCAGCTTACAGGGAATTACAGACGAGCAGTACTTC	CASSLQGITDEQYF
NA	TRBV7-3	TRBJ2-1	NA	TGTGCCAGCAGCTTAGCGCTAGCCTTATACAATGAGCAGTTCTTC	CASSLALALYNEQFF
TRBD2	TRBV3-1/TRBV3-2	TRBJ2-1	many	TGTGCCAGCAGCCAAGATTGGAGACTAGCTGTCAATGAGCAGTTCTTC	CASSQDWRLAVNEQFF
NA	TRBV7-2	TRBJ2-2	few	TGTGCCAGCAGCTTTAGGGCAGCGGCAACCGGGGAGCTGTTTTTT	CASSFRAAATGELFF
NA	TRBV18	TRBJ2-3	NA	TGTGCCAGCTCACTTTCAGGGGCAGGGAGACCAGATACGCAGTATTTT	CASSLSGAGRPDTQYF
NA	TRBV7-9	TRBJ2-2	many	TGTGCCAGCACGACTAACCCTAACACCGGGGAGCTGTTTTTT	CASTTNPNTGELFF
TRBD1	TRBV19	TRBJ2-7	NA	TGTGCCAGTAGCTCTCACCGGGACAGGGGTCACGAGCAGTACTTC	CASSSHRDRGHEQYF
NA	TRBV27	TRBJ1-1	NA	TGTGCCAGCAGTTTAAAGGGAGTGAACACTGAAGCTTTCTTT	CASSLKGVNTEAFF
TRBD1	TRBV27	TRBJ2-5	NA	TGTGCCAGCAGTTTGGACAGGGGAGAGACCCAGTACTTC	CASSLDRGETQYF
TRBD1	TRBV6-5	TRBJ1-4	NA	TGTGCCAGCAGTACGACAGGGAGGACTGAAAAACTGTTTTTT	CASSTTGRTEKLFF
TRBD2	TRBV6-4	TRBJ2-1	NA	TGTGCCAGCAGTGTACCTTCAAACGGGGGGAAGAGCTCCTACAATGAGCAGTTCTTC	CASSVPSNGGKSSYNEQFF
NA	TRBV11-2	TRBJ1-1	NA	TGTGCCAGCAGCCTAACACAGAACACTGAAGCTTTCTTT	CASSLTQNTEAFF
NA	TRBV5-5	TRBJ1-5	NA	TGTGCCAGCAGCTTGTTAGTACAGGGACACCTAAGCAATCAGCCCCAGCATTTT	CASSLLVQGHLSNQPQHF
TRBD1	TRBV5-1	TRBJ1-2	NA	TGCGCCAGCAGCCCGTTCGGGTTAGGTCCCAGGGGGGGCTACACCTTC	CASSPFGLGPRGGYTF
NA	TRBV11-2	TRBJ1-1	NA	TGTGCCAGCAGCTTAGCCAGTTACGAAGCTTTCTTT	CASSLASYEAFF
NA	TRBV23-1	TRBJ1-5	once	TGCGCCAGCATCGCAAGGCAAAGTGAACAGCCCCAGCATTTT	CASIARQSEQPQHF
TRBD1	TRBV18	TRBJ2-1	once	TGTGCCAGCTCACCGGACAGGGGAGATGAGCAGTTCTTC	CASSPDRGDEQFF
NA	TRBV6-6	TRBJ1-5	NA	TGTGCCAGCAGTTACGCACAGGGCGTCCGACAGCCCCAGCATTTT	CASSYAQGVRQPQHF
NA	TRBV19	TRBJ1-1	NA	TGTGCCAGTAGTATCGCCAGGACGAGCACTGAAGCTTTCTTT	CASSIARTSTEAFF
NA	TRBV21-1	TRBJ1-1	NA	TGTGCCAGCGATCTAAATCTAGGGACAGTGGTTTTCTTT	CASDLNLGTVVFF